This T cell receptor (beta chain) was obtained from a study of CD8 T cells in Susac syndrome. CDR1 is LGHNA, CDR2 YNFKEQ, per germline. The CDR3 runs to 16 residues. V was shortened by 4 bases and J by 1 base, with 16 bases between the two germline ends. An amount of RNA that ranged from roughly 0.5 to 1 ug was reverse transcribed with random hexamers. The CDR3 of TCR beta was amplified by immunoSEQ multiplex PCR across 54 Vbeta and 13 Jbeta. TCRdb independently ran MiXCR on the immunoSEQ multiplex PCR reads; one entry per CDR3 protein. Of 90,000 to 150,000 distinct CDR3 sequences listed, 94% are singletons.

This clonotype was obtained from a human donor in good health. Sequenced sample: CD4+ T cells from PBMCs. The chain combines TRBV4-2 with TRBJ2-5, with TRBD2 as a possible D gene (6 bases). The DNA of the CDR3 is TGTGCCAGCAGCCTAACCCCTAGCGCCACCCAAGAGACCCAGTACTTC. As protein: CASSLTPSATQETQYF.